Here is one T cell receptor beta chain with its context. The data are from a study of radiation and T cells in renal cell carcinoma. Study-wide context: Nephrectomy followed 15 Gy stereotactic body radiation by 4 weeks.

The protocol was immunoSEQ multiplex PCR, while the TCRdb copy is restricted to in-frame clones and leaves out a portion. This table holds some 120,000 clones, about 81% found once. Specified time point: blood 2 weeks post-SBRT. Noted treatment: 15 Gy SBRT to primary tumor, nephrectomy 4 weeks later. Radiation-treated patients gave blood at baseline, week 2 and week 4. The tumor was a clear cell renal cell carcinoma. The CDR3 runs to 14 residues. The germline gives CDR1 LNHDA, CDR2 SQIVND (reference sequence). V lost 7 bases and J 0 bases, leaving 13 bases between the germline ends. This TCR came from a man aged 50 to 59 with renal cell carcinoma. The V call is TRBV19, the J call TRBJ2-7; D remains unclear. Sequenced here: blood, sampled from a patient whose treatment included radiotherapy and nephrectomy. As DNA, the CDR3 is TGTGCCAGTACCACAACATCGAGCTCCTACGAGCAGTACTTC. Translating gives CASTTTSSSYEQYF.